A single sample gave rise to the 3 T cell receptor beta chains below, sequenced in a study of T-cell reconstitution after alpha-beta-depleted transplantation in children. For TCRbeta, the library was prepared with unique molecular identifiers. In TCRdb, the PCR reads were re-called with MiXCR into one record per CDR3 protein. The table shows roughly 670,000 distinct CDR3 sequences, with around 14% occurring only once. This specimen consisted of PBMCs, obtained before TCRalphabeta/CD19-depleted stem cell transplant. The receptors here all came from a girl aged 2 to 10 with congenital amegakaryocytic thrombocytopenia, due to receive a stem cell transplant.

In its sample, this clonotype was seen many times. The V and J genes are TRBV29-1 and TRBJ2-3; perhaps TRBD2 as D (5 bases). This CDR3 is built from 15 residues. CDR1 and CDR2 from the germline V gene are SQVTM and ANQGSEA. Trimming cost V 0 bases and J 4 bases, with 14 bases left between them. This CDR3 reads CSVEEALFSADTQYF. CDR3 sequence (DNA): TGCAGCGTTGAAGAGGCCCTATTTAGCGCAGATACGCAGTATTTT.

This clonotype was picked up many times. This chain joins TRBV20-1 and TRBJ1-3, with D unresolved. The CDR3 is 16 residues long. From germline, CDR1 is DFQATT and CDR2 SNEGSKA (reference sequence). Trimming shortened V by 0 bases and J by 0 bases, and 12 bases separated the two germline ends. CDR3 sequence (DNA): TGCAGTGCTAGAGATCCGTGGTTAGCCTCTGGAAACACCATATATTTT. Translated: CSARDPWLASGNTIYF.

This chain links TRBV7-8 with TRBJ2-3; 7 nucleotides match TRBD2. Germline V gives CDR1 SGHVS, CDR2 FQNEAQ. The CDR3 has 11 amino acids. V was pared by 8 bases and J by 9 bases, with 5 bases of the junction left unmatched. CDR3 in amino acids: CASGGGWTQYF. CDR3 bases: TGTGCCAGCGGCGGGGGTTGGACGCAGTATTTT.